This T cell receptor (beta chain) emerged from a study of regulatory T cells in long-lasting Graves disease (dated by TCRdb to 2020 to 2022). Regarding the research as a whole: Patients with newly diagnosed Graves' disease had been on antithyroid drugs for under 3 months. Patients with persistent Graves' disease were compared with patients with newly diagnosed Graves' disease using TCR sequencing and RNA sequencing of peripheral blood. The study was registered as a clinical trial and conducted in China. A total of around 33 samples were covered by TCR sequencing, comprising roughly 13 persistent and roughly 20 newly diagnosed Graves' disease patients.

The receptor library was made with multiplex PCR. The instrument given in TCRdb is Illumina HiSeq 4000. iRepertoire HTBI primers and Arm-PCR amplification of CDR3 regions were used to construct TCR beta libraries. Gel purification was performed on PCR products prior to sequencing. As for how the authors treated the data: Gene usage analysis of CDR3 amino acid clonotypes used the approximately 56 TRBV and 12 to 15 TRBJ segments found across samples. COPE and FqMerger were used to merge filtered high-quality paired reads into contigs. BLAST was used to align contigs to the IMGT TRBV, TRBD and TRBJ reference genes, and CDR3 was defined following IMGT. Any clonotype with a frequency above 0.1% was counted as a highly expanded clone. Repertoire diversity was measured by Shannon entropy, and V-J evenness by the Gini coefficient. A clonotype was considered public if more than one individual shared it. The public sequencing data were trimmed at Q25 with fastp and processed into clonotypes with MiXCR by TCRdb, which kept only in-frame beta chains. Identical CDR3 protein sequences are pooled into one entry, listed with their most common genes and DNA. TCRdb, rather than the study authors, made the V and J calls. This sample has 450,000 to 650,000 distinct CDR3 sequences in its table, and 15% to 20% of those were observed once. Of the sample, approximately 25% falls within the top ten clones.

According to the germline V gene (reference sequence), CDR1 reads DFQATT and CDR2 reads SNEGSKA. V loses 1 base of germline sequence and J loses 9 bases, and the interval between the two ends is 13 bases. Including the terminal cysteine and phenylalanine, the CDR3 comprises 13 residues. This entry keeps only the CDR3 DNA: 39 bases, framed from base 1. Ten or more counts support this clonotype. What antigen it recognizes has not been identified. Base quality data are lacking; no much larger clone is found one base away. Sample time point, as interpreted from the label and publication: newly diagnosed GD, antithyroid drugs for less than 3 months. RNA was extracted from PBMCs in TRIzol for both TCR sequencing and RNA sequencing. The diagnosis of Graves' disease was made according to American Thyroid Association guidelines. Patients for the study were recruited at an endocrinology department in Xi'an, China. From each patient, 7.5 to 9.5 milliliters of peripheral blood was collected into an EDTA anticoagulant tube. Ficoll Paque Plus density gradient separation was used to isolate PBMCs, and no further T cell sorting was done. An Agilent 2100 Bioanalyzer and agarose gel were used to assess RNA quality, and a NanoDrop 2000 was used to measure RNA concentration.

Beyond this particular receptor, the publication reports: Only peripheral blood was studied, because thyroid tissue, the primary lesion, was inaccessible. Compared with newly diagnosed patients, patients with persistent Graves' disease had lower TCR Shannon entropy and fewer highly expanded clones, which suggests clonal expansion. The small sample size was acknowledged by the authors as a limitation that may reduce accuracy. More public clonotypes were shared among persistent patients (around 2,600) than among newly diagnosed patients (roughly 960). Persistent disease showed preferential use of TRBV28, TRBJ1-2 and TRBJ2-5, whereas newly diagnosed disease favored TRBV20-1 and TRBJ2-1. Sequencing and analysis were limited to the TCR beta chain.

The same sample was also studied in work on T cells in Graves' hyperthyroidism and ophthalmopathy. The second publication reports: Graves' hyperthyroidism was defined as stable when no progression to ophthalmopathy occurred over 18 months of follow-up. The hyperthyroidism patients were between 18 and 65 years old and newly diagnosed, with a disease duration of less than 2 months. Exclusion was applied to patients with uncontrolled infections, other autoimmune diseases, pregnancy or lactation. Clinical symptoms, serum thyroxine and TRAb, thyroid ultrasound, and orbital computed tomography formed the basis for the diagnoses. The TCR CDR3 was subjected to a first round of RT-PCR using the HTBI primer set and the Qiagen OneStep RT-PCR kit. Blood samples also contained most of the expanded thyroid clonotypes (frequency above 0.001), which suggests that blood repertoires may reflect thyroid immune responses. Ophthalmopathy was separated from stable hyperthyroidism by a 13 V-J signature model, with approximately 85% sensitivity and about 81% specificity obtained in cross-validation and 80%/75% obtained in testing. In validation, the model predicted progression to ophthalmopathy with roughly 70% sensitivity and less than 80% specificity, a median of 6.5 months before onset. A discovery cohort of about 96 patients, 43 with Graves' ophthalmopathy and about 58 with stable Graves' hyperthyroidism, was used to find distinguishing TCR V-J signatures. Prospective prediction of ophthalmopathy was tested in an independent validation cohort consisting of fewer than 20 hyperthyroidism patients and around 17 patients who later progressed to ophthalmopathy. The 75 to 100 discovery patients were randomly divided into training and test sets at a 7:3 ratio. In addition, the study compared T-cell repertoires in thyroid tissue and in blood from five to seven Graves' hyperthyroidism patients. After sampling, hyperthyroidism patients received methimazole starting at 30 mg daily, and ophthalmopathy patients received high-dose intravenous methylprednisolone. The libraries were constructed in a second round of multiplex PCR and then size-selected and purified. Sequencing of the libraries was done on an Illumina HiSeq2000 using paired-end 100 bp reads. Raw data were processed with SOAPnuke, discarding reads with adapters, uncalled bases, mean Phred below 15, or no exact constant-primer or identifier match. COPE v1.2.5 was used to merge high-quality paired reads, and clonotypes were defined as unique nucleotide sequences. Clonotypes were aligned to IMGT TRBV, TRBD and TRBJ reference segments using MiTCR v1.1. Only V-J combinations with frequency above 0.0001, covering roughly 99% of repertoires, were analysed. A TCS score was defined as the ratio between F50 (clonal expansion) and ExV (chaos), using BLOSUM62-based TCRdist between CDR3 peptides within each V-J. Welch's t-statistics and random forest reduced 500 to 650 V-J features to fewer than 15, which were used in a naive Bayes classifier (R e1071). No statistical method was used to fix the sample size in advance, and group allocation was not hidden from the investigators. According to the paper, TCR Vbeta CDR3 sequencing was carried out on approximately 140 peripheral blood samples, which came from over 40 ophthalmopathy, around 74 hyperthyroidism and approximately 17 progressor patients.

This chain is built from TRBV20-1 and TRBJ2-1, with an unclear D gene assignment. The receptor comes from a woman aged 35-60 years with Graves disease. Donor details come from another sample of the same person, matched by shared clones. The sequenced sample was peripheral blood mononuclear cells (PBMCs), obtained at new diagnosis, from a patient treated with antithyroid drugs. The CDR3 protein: CSARGYSAIEQFF. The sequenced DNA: TGCAGTGCTAGAGGGTACTCCGCGATTGAGCAGTTCTTC.